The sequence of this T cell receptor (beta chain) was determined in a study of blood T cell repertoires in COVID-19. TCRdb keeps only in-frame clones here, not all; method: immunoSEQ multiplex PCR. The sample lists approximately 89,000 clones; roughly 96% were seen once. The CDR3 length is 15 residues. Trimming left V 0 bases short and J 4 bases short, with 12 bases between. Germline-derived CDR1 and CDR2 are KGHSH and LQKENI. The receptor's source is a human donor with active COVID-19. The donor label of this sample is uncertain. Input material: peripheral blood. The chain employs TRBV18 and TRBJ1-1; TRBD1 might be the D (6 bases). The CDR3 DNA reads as TGTGCCAGCTCACCACCATCGGACAGCCGCACTGAAGCTTTCTTT. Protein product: CASSPPSDSRTEAFF. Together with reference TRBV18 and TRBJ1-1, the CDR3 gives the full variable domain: NAGVMQNPRHLVRRRGQEARLRCSPMKGHSHVYWYRQLPEEGLKFMVYLQKENIIDESGMPKERFSAEFPKEGPSILRIQQVVRGDSAAYFCASSPPSDSRTEAFFGQGTRLTVV.